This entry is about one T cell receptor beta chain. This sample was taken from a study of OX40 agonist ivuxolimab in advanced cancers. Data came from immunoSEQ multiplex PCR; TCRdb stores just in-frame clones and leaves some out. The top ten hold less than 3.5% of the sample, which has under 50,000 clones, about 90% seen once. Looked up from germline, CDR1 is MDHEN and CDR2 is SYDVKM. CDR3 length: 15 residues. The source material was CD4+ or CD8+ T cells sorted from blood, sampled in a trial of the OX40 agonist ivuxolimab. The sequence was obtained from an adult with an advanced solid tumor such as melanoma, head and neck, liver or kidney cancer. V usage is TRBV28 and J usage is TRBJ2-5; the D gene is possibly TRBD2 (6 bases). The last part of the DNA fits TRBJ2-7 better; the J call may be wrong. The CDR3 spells CASSSPGSRSYEQYF. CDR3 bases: TGTGCCAGCAGTTCGCCCGGGAGCCGGTCCTACGAGCAGTACTTC.